Presented here are 3 T cell receptor beta chains from one specimen sequenced in a study of blood T cell repertoires in COVID-19. Using immunoSEQ multiplex PCR, the repertoire was profiled, and TCRdb retains in-frame clones only, with some absent. The sample holds under 65,000 clones, under 95% seen once. The material sequenced was peripheral blood. Receptor source: a man aged 50-60 years with acute or convalescent COVID-19.

The chain joins TRBV5-5 to TRBJ2-5, with a possible D match to TRBD2 (5 bases). This CDR3 region has 14 residues. The V end lost 0 bases, the J end lost 2 bases, and 8 bases lay between the germline ends. Per germline, CDR1 SGHKS and CDR2 YYEKEE (reference sequence). This CDR3 reads CASSLAEAQETQYF. The CDR3 nucleotides are TGTGCCAGCAGCTTGGCGGAGGCGCAAGAGACCCAGTACTTC.

The chain carries TRBV9 and TRBJ1-4, with TRBD1 as a possible D gene (5 bases). From germline, CDR1 is SGDLS and CDR2 YYNGEE. The CDR3 is made up of 15 amino acids. Trimming removed 4 bases at V and 8 bases at J, with 18 bases between. CDR3 protein: CASSTRTGGGEKLFF. The CDR3 bases are TGTGCCAGCAGCACTCGGACGGGGGGAGGGGAAAAACTGTTTTTT.

This chain uses TRBV18 with TRBJ1-3; D call uncertain. The V end was cut by 3 bases, the J end by 0 bases, with 12 bases between. CDR3 length: 16 amino acids. Germline loops: CDR1 KGHSH, CDR2 LQKENI. The CDR3: CASSPLDGSSGNTIYF. Written as DNA, the CDR3 is TGTGCCAGCTCACCTTTGGACGGGAGCTCTGGAAACACCATATATTTT.